These 12 T cell receptor beta chains came from one sample sequenced in a study of cytomegalovirus exposure and HLA in healthy donors. PCR employed 60 Vbeta and 13 Jbeta primers. Generated by immunoSEQ multiplex PCR, the TCRdb table keeps only in-frame clones and is missing some. The table lists around 150,000 clones, around 63% of them singletons. The material sequenced was PBMCs. The receptors were sampled from a human donor in good health.

This chain uses TRBV19 with TRBJ2-1; TRBD2 aligns across 15 bases. This CDR3 contains 18 residues. The germline CDR1 and CDR2 sequences are LNHDA and SQIVND (reference sequence). The ends lost 5 bases at V and 2 bases at J; junction bases unmatched: 7. The CDR3, as DNA: TGTGCCAGTAGTGATGGACTAGCGGGAGGGTCCCCCTACAATGAGCAGTTCTTC. Translation: CASSDGLAGGSPYNEQFF.

This chain joins TRBV2 and TRBJ2-2, with 9 bases matching TRBD2. The V gene's germline CDR1 is SNHLY and CDR2 FYNNEI. The CDR3 covers 15 residues. Trimming cost V 8 bases and J 8 bases; bases outside gene matches: 12. CDR3 DNA: TGTGCCAGCGGGGGGCCTAGCGGGAATGAGGGGGAGCTGTTTTTT. Its translation: CASGGPSGNEGELFF.

The chain links TRBV6-6 to TRBJ2-5, with 7 bases fitting TRBD2. V shed 2 bases, J shed 4 bases, and the junction held 10 bases outside the gene matches. This CDR3 region has 16 residues. Germline loops: CDR1 MNHNY, CDR2 SVGAGI (reference sequence). CDR3: CASSYEGAGAGETQYF. For the CDR3, the DNA is TGTGCCAGCAGTTACGAGGGCGCGGGAGCCGGAGAGACCCAGTACTTC.

This sequence joins TRBV5-6 and TRBJ2-5; D perhaps matches TRBD1 (5 bases). Germline CDR1 SGHDT, CDR2 YYEEEE. CDR3 size: 14 residues. Trimming cost V 2 bases and J 1 base, with 9 bases left between them. As DNA, the CDR3 is TGTGCCAGCAGCTTCAGGGCCTTCCAAGAGACCCAGTACTTC. This gives the protein CASSFRAFQETQYF. Together with reference TRBV5-6 and TRBJ2-5, the CDR3 gives the full variable domain: DAGVTQSPTHLIKTRGQQVTLRCSPKSGHDTVSWYQQALGQGPQFIFQYYEEEERQRGNFPDRFSGHQFPNYSSELNVNALLLGDSALYLCASSFRAFQETQYFGPGTRLLVL.

The chain is built from TRBV6-1 and TRBJ2-7; TRBD2 aligns across 7 bases. Germline V gives CDR1 MNHNS, CDR2 SASEGT. V lost 2 bases, J lost 6 bases, and 10 bases stayed unmatched. The CDR3 is 15 amino acids. CDR3 loop: CASSESFAGESEQYF. The CDR3 nucleotides read TGTGCCAGCAGTGAAAGTTTTGCGGGAGAAAGCGAGCAGTACTTC.

This clone was recorded a few times. The gene calls are TRBV6-6 and TRBJ1-5, with 10 bases aligning to TRBD1. The CDR3 runs 14 residues. V trimming: 11 bases; J trimming: 8 bases; junction bases outside the gene matches: 12. Germline loops: CDR1 MNHNY, CDR2 SVGAGI (reference sequence). CDR3 residues: CAAKDRGMWEPQHF. CDR3 in DNA: TGTGCCGCAAAGGACAGGGGGATGTGGGAGCCCCAGCATTTT.

V usage is TRBV2 and J usage is TRBJ2-7; 7 nucleotides agree with TRBD2. With V trimmed by 11 bases and J by 2 bases, 9 bases remained unmatched. CDR1 is SNHLY, CDR2 FYNNEI, per germline. CDR3 length: 13 amino acids. CDR3 residues: CAGGGGGPYEQYF. The CDR3 DNA follows: TGTGCCGGGGGGGGAGGAGGGCCCTACGAGCAGTACTTC.

This chain connects TRBV5-4 to TRBJ2-7; tentative D call: TRBD2 (6 bases). Germline values: CDR1 SGHNT, CDR2 YYREEE (reference sequence). The CDR3 is made up of 14 amino acids. Trimming took off 0 bases at V and 3 bases at J, with 10 bases between the two ends. Here the CDR3 DNA reads TGTGCCAGCAGCTTGGGGACTACCAACTACGAGCAGTACTTC. Amino acids: CASSLGTTNYEQYF. Together with reference TRBV5-4 and TRBJ2-7, the CDR3 gives the full variable domain: ETGVTQSPTHLIKTRGQQVTLRCSSQSGHNTVSWYQQALGQGPQFIFQYYREEENGRGNFPPRFSGLQFPNYSSELNVNALELDDSALYLCASSLGTTNYEQYFGPGTRLTVT.

This clone appeared a few times. The V and J genes are TRBV6-1 and TRBJ2-1; no definite D call. The CDR3 runs to 14 residues. V lost 5 bases to trimming and J lost 0 bases, with 8 bases between them. Germline V lookup: CDR1 MNHNS, CDR2 SASEGT. For the CDR3, the DNA is TGTGCCAGCAGTCCCTCCTCCTCCTACAATGAGCAGTTCTTC. Translated: CASSPSSSYNEQFF.

This clone has just one count. The rearrangement uses TRBV6-5 and TRBJ2-2; no reliable D call. This CDR3 comprises 12 residues. Germline V gives CDR1 MNHEY, CDR2 SVGAGI. Deletions cut 6 bases from V and 5 bases from J, with 7 bases between. The CDR3 spells CASSEHTGELFF. CDR3 coding DNA: TGTGCCAGCAGCGAGCATACCGGGGAGCTGTTTTTT.

This chain connects TRBV7-9 to TRBJ1-5; 9 bases map to TRBD1. The length of the CDR3 is 15 residues. J was trimmed by 5 bases and V by 5 bases; bases with no gene match: 7. CDR1 is SEHNR, CDR2 FQNEAQ, per germline (reference sequence). CDR3 DNA sequence: TGTGCCAGCAGCCAGGCGGGACAGGGTGATCAGCCCCAGCATTTT. Residues: CASSQAGQGDQPQHF.

The V and J genes are TRBV4-1 and TRBJ2-5, with a possible D match to TRBD1 (5 bases). The CDR3 spans 14 residues. Trimming removed 0 bases from V and 2 bases from J, with 7 bases in between. The germline V gene encodes CDR1 MGHRA and CDR2 YSYEKL. CDR3 in amino acids: CASSQEGRQETQYF. DNA of the CDR3: TGCGCCAGCAGCCAAGAGGGGCGGCAAGAGACCCAGTACTTC.